The text below deals with one T cell receptor (beta chain). The specificity of this receptor is unknown. This record comes from a study of cytomegalovirus exposure and HLA in healthy donors (TCRdb year 2017). At the level of the whole study: According to an earlier analysis of 587 of the donors, some 180 million T cells yielded 90 million to 130 million unique TCR beta sequences and approximately 300 Gb of sequence data. Roughly 300 gigabases of sequencing data and tens of millions of unique TCR sequences were included in an early release covering roughly 600 HLA-typed donors. The genetic ancestry cluster associated with self-reported Caucasian donors included 81% of the 300 to 450 genotyped donors. The aim of the study was to test whether cataloging public T cell receptors could identify signatures of past pathogen exposure. Using immunosequencing, the study profiled T cell repertoires from 500 to 800 subjects and related those repertoires to cytomegalovirus serostatus. In addition to the first cohort of about 650 subjects, a separate validation cohort of about 120 different subjects was used. To predict cytomegalovirus infection status, the study brought together high-throughput TCR immunosequencing, statistical association of individual TCRs with disease status, and machine learning. In a later analysis, previously published TCR beta repertoires from 550 to 700 donors were re-analyzed and high-resolution HLA genotyping was added so that TCR occurrence patterns could be studied. The later analysis used no new phenotypic data to find candidate immune exposures, relying instead on TCR beta sequences and their occurrence across donors. An earlier analysis of around 580 of the donors used high-throughput TCR beta sequencing to judge whether each TCR beta V gene segment behaved as functional or pseudogenic. Donor age, sex, ethnicity and CMV serostatus were compiled alongside the repertoire data. A later genetic analysis took genome-wide SNP genotypes for about 55% of the 666 donors and used that subset as a discovery cohort. Every discovery cohort repertoire had been produced on one sequencing platform. HLA typing included class I and class II loci at four-digit resolution. The number of donors typed differed by locus, with about 629-630 for A, B, C, DRB1 and DQB1, around 500 for DQA1, 600 to 610 for DPA1, and roughly 450 for DPB1. A handful of DR-DQ haplotypes were handled as single units for association and clustering because linkage in the cohort was strong. Among about 390 genotyped donors of the cohort, an average of around 240,000 unique TCR beta nucleotide sequences were sequenced per donor, roughly 20% of them non-productive.

Paper-wide results and their limitations: According to the authors, the approach could potentially be generalized to other disease states and immunological phenotypes. Correlated functional status among segregating V segments might reflect linkage disequilibrium, but an unknown experimental factor could not be ruled out. Sequencing depth was assumed to be roughly uniform across donors in the presence/absence analyses, though that assumption may not hold. Because some donors lacked HLA typing at each locus, the association tests relied only on the typed subset. At a false discovery rate of 0.05, a later analysis linked under 20,000 TCR beta sequences to specific HLA alleles. Several of the top co-occurrence clusters appeared to be linked to parvovirus B19, influenza, CMV and Epstein-Barr virus, according to a later analysis. Some 16 rarely observed V segments, including chromosome 9 orphons, were excluded from the earlier analysis of just under 600 of the donors because counts were too low. Most CMV-associated TCR beta chains appeared to be HLA-restricted in a later analysis, and the HLA associations seemed to be driven largely by CMV exposure. The sequencing pipeline was judged likely to have produced a cluster of highly shared sequence variants as a technical artifact. In both the original and validation cohorts, the classifier was reported to diagnose cytomegalovirus status with high specificity and sensitivity. Most TCR sequences were seen in very few donors, while some public TCRs were found in many individuals. This cohort had only TCR beta chains sequenced, and the lack of alpha or paired-chain data limited which features could be detected. In vitro tests confirmed that a few of the cytomegalovirus-associated TCR beta chains recognize cytomegalovirus antigens. Broadly in line with IMGT annotations, most TCR beta V segments showed up in productive rearrangements about 87% or about 30% of the time in an earlier analysis of several hundred of the donors. An association between a missense DCLRE1C variant and V-gene and J-gene trimming of TCR beta chains was found in a later genetic analysis and replicated in an independent cohort. A further reported finding was that TCR beta sequences accurately predicted the HLA-A and HLA-B alleles for most subjects in the first cohort. When HLA alleles, especially DR and DQ, strongly co-occurred, TCR associations were difficult to assign to individual alleles. The only immune exposure information available for the cohort was CMV serostatus. In a later genetic analysis, fewer N-insertions in productive TCRs were reported among donors in an Asian-associated ancestry cluster than the roughly 640-donor mean. In a later analysis, HLA-associated TCR beta chains showed more clonal expansion and lower generation probabilities than non-associated chains that were equally common. According to a later analysis, TCR association rates differed among HLA loci, with DRB1 alleles showing the most associated TCRs and HLA-C alleles showing the fewest. A total of fewer than 200 TCR beta chains were listed by the study as associated with cytomegalovirus.

The cohort comprised several hundred healthy bone marrow donors. Cohort members were all nominally healthy when sampled, although unrecorded immune exposures were likely present. The donor was CMV seronegative and belonged to the group of 352 seronegative cohort members. Every donor gave a peripheral blood sample, and the peripheral blood mononuclear cells from that sample were used for TCR beta sequencing. Genomic DNA extraction from the blood cell samples was performed with the Qiagen DNeasy Blood Extraction Kit. Library preparation employed the immunoSEQ multiplex PCR assay. The multiplex PCR relied on a mix of 60 forward primers for TCR Vbeta segments and 13 reverse primers for TCR Jbeta segments. The CDR3 region of rearranged TCR beta genes was amplified from genomic DNA with a multiplex PCR assay. Amplified TCR beta libraries were sequenced as 87-base-pair reads on the Illumina HiSeq System. Per the authors' processing: A later analysis tallied 75 million to 85 million unique TCR beta chains across the 700 or so repertoires, and some 10 million of those chains were shared by two or more donors. A nearest-neighbor algorithm error-corrected the raw reads and collapsed the reads into unique sequences, merging closely related sequences to remove PCR and sequencing errors. To assign V, D and J gene segments, CDR3 sequences were aligned to IMGT reference sequences. For a sequence to be retained, at least a six-nucleotide match to both a V gene segment and a J gene segment was required. A rearrangement counted as productive if the CDR3 had no stop codons and remained in frame with V and J, and every other rearrangement counted as non-productive. Following IMGT convention, CDR3 was defined as the stretch from the second conserved V-encoded cysteine up to the conserved J-encoded phenylalanine. The earlier analysis of 450 to 750 of the donors excluded any sequence lacking an unambiguous match to a single V gene segment. In an earlier analysis of about 590 of the donors, a V segment was called functional when productive rearrangements were above 56.7%, and segregating when the standard deviation between donors exceeded 5%. A statistical classification framework was built to diagnose cytomegalovirus status from the catalog of TCR beta chain sequences. In a later analysis, TCR nucleotide sequences were compared against IMGT/GENE-DB human TR gene sequences so that V and J genes could be assigned. In a later analysis, CDR3 sequences and most-parsimonious VDJ recombination scenarios were assigned using the TCRdist pipeline. A later analysis defined each TCR beta chain by its CDR3 amino acid sequence plus V-gene family, and excluded reads lacking a unique V-gene family. To address suspected cross-contamination and a sequencing artifact, a later analysis removed approximately 600 highly shared, low-generation-probability nucleotide sequences. In a later analysis, a clonal expansion index for each public chain was calculated from normalized within-repertoire ranks of inferred template counts. In a later analysis, generation probabilities were computed using a VDJ recombination model fitted to out-of-frame rearrangements, and the results were checked against IGoR. A later analysis scored TCR-TCR, TCR-HLA and TCR-CMV co-occurrence with hypergeometric tests, applying a repertoire-size bias correction to TCR pairs. A later analysis estimated false discovery rates by permuting HLA or CMV assignments 20 times. In a later analysis, co-occurring TCRs were grouped with DBSCAN, and TCRdist sequence similarity was added when clustering was performed within HLA-allele-positive subsets. For co-occurrence clustering, repertoires with fewer than 30,000 or more than 120,000 public chains were excluded, along with about five repertoires with anomalous nucleotide sharing. This is the immuneACCESS table as TCRdb keeps it, with only in-frame sequences that have V and J called. A part of the clones is gone; compared with another copy, unresolved V genes explain less than half, and the rest is unexplained. Clone size and the V and J calls come from that table; the DNA yielded D and trimming. The table of this sample itemizes approximately 110,000 clones. The ten largest clones take up 2.5% to 3% of the sample.

The origin of this receptor is a man aged 25 to 45 in good health and CMV-seronegative. The sequencing input was PBMCs.

The CDR3: CASSRETGGNYGYTF. The DNA reads TGTGCCAGCAGCCGAGAGACAGGAGGTAACTATGGCTACACCTTC. The chain links TRBV9 with TRBJ1-2; TRBD1 could be the D gene, as 6 bases match. Reading from cysteine to phenylalanine, the CDR3 counts 15 amino acids. Only the CDR3 DNA stays, 45 bases, in frame from base 1. CDR1 and CDR2 are drawn from the germline V gene: SGDLS, YYNGEE. The germline ends are 14 bases apart after V is trimmed by 4 bases and J by 1 base.